A selection of T cell receptor beta chains follows, all from one sample in a study of vaccination and CD4 T cells after COVID-19. TCRdb used MiXCR to reprocess the PCR reads, holding one entry per CDR3 protein. This table holds some 23,000 distinct CDR3 sequences, 67% found once. What these receptors recognize is not known. The sequenced sample was CD4+ T cells from blood, cultured in vitro, obtained after SARS-CoV-2 vaccination. Receptor source: a human donor who received a COVID-19 vaccine. Both conserved end residues are part of each CDR3.

CDR3aa	v_gene	j_gene
CASSDTSETQYF	TRBV6-1	TRBJ2-5
CASTLGGSNYGYTF	TRBV25-1	TRBJ1-2
CASRESGKYEQYF	TRBV6-1	TRBJ2-7
CSARFGGETQYF	TRBV20-1	.
CASSRVAGDYNEQFF	TRBV12-3/TRBV12-4	TRBJ2-1
CASKQGGMNTEAFF	TRBV6-1	TRBJ1-1
CASSFSGFSEQFF	TRBV12-3/TRBV12-4	TRBJ2-1
CASSEMGQYNSPLHF	TRBV6-1	TRBJ1-6
CASRGQGYEKLFF	TRBV2	TRBJ1-4
CASSLARGIHRDTQYF	TRBV11-2	TRBJ2-3
CASSHDSLFF	TRBV7-8	TRBJ2-1
CASRGLAGGTDTQYF	TRBV6-1	TRBJ2-3
CASSISGVRNEKLFF	TRBV19	TRBJ1-4
CASSEPDTQYF	TRBV2	TRBJ2-3
CASSRRDRGYEQYF	TRBV6-1	TRBJ2-7